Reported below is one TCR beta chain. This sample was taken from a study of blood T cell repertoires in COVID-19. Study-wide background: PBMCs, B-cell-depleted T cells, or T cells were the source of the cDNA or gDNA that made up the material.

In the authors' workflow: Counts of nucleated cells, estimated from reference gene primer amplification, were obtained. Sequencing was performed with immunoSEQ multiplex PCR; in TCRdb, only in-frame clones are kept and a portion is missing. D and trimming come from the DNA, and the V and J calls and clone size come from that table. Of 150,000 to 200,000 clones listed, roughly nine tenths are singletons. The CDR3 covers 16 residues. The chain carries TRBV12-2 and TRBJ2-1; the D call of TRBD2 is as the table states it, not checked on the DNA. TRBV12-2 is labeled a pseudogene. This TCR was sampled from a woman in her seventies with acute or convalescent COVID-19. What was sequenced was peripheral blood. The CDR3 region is CASRNLLTPAYNEQFF. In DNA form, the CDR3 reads TGTGCAAGTCGCAACCTCCTAACTCCGGCCTACAATGAGCAGTTCTTC.